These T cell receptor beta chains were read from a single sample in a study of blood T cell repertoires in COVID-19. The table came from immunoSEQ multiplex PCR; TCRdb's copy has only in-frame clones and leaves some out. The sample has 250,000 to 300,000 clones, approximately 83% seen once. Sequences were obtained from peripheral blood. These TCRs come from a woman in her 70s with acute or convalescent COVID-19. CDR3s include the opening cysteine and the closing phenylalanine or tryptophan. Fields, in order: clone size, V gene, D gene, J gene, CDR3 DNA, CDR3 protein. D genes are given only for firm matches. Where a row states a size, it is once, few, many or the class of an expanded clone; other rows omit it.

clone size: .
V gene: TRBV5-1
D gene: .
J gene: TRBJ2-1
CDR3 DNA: TGCGCCAGCAGCTTGACAGGCGGGGCCAACAATGAGCAGTTCTTC
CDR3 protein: CASSLTGGANNEQFF

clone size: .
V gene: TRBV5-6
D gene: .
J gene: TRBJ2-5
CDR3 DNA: TGTGCCAGCAGCTTGGCCGGTAGCAAGAGAGAGTACTTC
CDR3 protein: CASSLAGSKREYF

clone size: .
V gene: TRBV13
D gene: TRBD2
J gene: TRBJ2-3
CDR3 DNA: TGTGCCAGCAGCTCTAGCGGGGGGGCTGTGGATACGCAGTATTTT
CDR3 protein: CASSSSGGAVDTQYF

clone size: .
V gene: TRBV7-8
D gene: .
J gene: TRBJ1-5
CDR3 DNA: TGTGCCAGCAGCCTGAAACCGACAGGAACCATTAGCAATCAGCCCCAGCATTTT
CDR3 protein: CASSLKPTGTISNQPQHF

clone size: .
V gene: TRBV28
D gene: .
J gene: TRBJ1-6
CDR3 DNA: TGTGCCATCCATAGTTCGCGGGGAGCCAATTCACCCCTCCACTTT
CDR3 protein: CAIHSSRGANSPLHF

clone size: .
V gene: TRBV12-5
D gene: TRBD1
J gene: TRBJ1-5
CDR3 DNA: TGTGCTAGTGGTTCCCAGACAGGGAGCAATCAGCCCCAGCATTTT
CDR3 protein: CASGSQTGSNQPQHF

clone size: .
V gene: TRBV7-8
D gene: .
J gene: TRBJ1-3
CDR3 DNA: TGTGCCAGCAGCTTAGGTCAGGGAAAGCCCATATATTTT
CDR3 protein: CASSLGQGKPIYF

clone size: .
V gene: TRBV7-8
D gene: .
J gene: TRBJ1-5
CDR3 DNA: TGTGCCAGCAGCTTAGCAGGGGACAATCAGCCCCAGCATTTT
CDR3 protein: CASSLAGDNQPQHF

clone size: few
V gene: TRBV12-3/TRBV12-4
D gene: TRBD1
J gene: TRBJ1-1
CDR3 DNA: TGTGCCAGCAGTTTGACAGGGGGCACAGCTTTCTTT
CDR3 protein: CASSLTGGTAFF

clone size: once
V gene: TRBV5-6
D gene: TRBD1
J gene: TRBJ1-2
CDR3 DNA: TGTGCCAGCAGCTTTCCAGGGGGCGATGGCTACACCTTC
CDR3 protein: CASSFPGGDGYTF

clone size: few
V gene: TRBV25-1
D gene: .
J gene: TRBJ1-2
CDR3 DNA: TGTGCCAGCAGTGTCAGGGTTGGCGATGGCTACACCTTC
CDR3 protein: CASSVRVGDGYTF

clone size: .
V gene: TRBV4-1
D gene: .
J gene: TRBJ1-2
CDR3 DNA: TGCGCCAGCAGCCAAGAGTTCGGGAGAGGCTATGGCTACACCTTC
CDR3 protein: CASSQEFGRGYGYTF

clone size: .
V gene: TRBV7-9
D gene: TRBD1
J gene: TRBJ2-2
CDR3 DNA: TGTGCCAGCAGCAGGGACAGAACGAACACCGGGGAGCTGTTTTTT
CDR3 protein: CASSRDRTNTGELFF

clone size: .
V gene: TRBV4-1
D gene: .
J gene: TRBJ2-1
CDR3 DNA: TGCGCCAGCAGCCAAGACAGGGCGCGTGGGAATGAGCAGTTCTTC
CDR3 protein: CASSQDRARGNEQFF

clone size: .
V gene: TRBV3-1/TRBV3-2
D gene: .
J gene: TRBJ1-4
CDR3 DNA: TGTGCCAGCAGCTCCTGGGGGGAGGGGAATGAAAAACTGTTTTTT
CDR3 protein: CASSSWGEGNEKLFF

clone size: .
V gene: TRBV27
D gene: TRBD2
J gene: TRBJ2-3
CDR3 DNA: TGTGCCAGCAGCCGGGGGGGGGTGGATACGCAGTATTTT
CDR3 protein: CASSRGGVDTQYF

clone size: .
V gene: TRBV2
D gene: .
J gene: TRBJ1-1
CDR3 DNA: TGTGCCAGCAGTGAAGCTTTGTCGGGGAACACTGAAGCTTTCTTT
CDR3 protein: CASSEALSGNTEAFF

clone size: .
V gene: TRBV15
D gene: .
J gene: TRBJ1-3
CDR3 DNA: TGTGCCACCAGCAGAACCGGGGGACTCGGGGATAACACCATATATTTT
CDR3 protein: CATSRTGGLGDNTIYF

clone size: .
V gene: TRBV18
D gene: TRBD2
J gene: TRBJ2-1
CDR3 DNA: TGTGCCAGCTCACCAAGCCCCTCCGGGGGGAACTTGGAGCAGTTCTTC
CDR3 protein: CASSPSPSGGNLEQFF

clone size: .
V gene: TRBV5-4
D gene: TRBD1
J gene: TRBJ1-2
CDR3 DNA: TGTGCCAGCAGCTTGAGGAACAGGGGCCATGGCTACACCTTC
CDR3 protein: CASSLRNRGHGYTF